This T cell receptor (beta chain) was identified in a study of Graves' ophthalmopathy and Graves' hyperthyroidism. Study findings and constraints: Blood was where most expanded thyroid clonotypes above 0.001 frequency also turned up.

The study amplified TCR beta CDR3 regions using RNA transcripts. An initial RT-PCR round employing HTBI primers preceded a second-round multiplex PCR. MiXCR, run by TCRdb on the multiplex PCR reads, gives a single entry per CDR3 protein. This sample yields some 380,000 distinct CDR3 sequences, of which 15% to 17% are seen a single time; 7% belongs to the top ten. As for this clonotype: Its antigen is as yet unknown.

V gave up 6 bases and J gave up 9 bases, with 15 bases separating them. This CDR3 region has 13 residues. The V and J genes are TRBV12-3 or TRBV12-4 and TRBJ1-5; D gene unclear. The sequenced sample consisted of peripheral blood. The sequence was obtained from a woman aged 18-35 years with stable Graves' hyperthyroidism. CDR3 bases: TGTGCCAGCAGCACGAGCCCTTCGGGGCCCCAGCATTTT. Translating gives CASSTSPSGPQHF.